Shown below are 27 T cell receptor beta chains from a single sample sequenced in a study of T cell repertoires in cytomegalovirus infection. From the reads, TCRdb called clonotypes with MiXCR, one entry per CDR3 protein. The sample yields nearly 550,000 distinct CDR3 sequences, 16% seen once. Input material: CD8+ T cells from PBMCs. The receptors shown here come from a human donor in good health (CMV status not recorded). Some clones in this sample may be carry-over from other donors' samples.

Ten or more counts support this clonotype. The rearrangement links TRBV7-9 to TRBJ2-5; D perhaps matches TRBD1 (5 bases). CDR1 SEHNR and CDR2 FQNEAQ come from the germline V gene (reference sequence). This CDR3 is 14 amino acids long. V was clipped by 0 bases and J by 5 bases, with 10 bases between them. CDR3 sequence (DNA): TGTGCCAGCAGCTTAGCAACAGGCGAGGAGACCCAGTACTTC. Its translation is CASSLATGEETQYF.

The chain combines TRBV29-1 with TRBJ2-1; D remains ambiguous. Trimming stripped 5 bases from V and 4 bases from J, with 6 bases between. This CDR3 contains 11 residues. CDR1 is SQVTM, CDR2 ANQGSEA, per germline. The chain's CDR3 is CSVKEYNEQFF. In DNA form, the CDR3 reads TGCAGCGTTAAGGAGTACAATGAGCAGTTCTTC.

This clonotype was counted ten times or more. The CDR3, as DNA: TGTGCCAGCAGCCCGGAACTAGGCGACACCGGGGAGCTGTTTTTT. Translation: CASSPELGDTGELFF. The chain is built from TRBV5-4 and TRBJ2-2; perhaps TRBD2 as D (5 bases). The CDR3 length is 15 residues. CDR1 and CDR2 (germline): SGHNT, YYREEE (reference sequence). V dropped 4 bases and J dropped 3 bases, with 13 bases sitting between them. Drawing the rest from reference TRBV5-4 and TRBJ2-2, the complete variable domain is ETGVTQSPTHLIKTRGQQVTLRCSSQSGHNTVSWYQQALGQGPQFIFQYYREEENGRGNFPPRFSGLQFPNYSSELNVNALELDDSALYLCASSPELGDTGELFFGEGSRLTVL.

This clonotype appeared many times. V usage is TRBV25-1 and J usage is TRBJ2-1; D is uncertain. From germline, CDR1 is MGHDK and CDR2 SYGVNS. The CDR3 extends over 13 amino acids. V gave up 3 bases and J gave up 5 bases, with 8 bases separating them. The CDR3 DNA follows: TGTGCCAGCAGTGAGGCGAGAAACAATGAGCAGTTCTTC. This translates into CASSEARNNEQFF. The full variable domain, completed using reference TRBV25-1 and TRBJ2-1, is EADIYQTPRYLVIGTGKKITLECSQTMGHDKMYWYQQDPGMELHLIHYSYGVNSTEKGDLSSESTVSRIRTEHFPLTLESARPSHTSQYLCASSEARNNEQFFGPGTRLTVL.

This chain links TRBV19 with TRBJ1-6; no clear D gene. The V gene lost 1 base and the J gene lost 8 bases, with 9 bases spanning the gap. The CDR3 is 14 residues long. The V gene's germline CDR1 is LNHDA and CDR2 SQIVND (reference sequence). The CDR3 here is CASSIAGFDSPLHF. CDR3 bases: TGTGCCAGTAGTATAGCGGGGTTCGATTCACCCCTCCACTTT.

This clonotype came up a few times. The chain is built from TRBV27 and TRBJ1-6, with D unresolved. This CDR3 comprises 17 residues. V lost 3 bases and J lost 1, with 13 bases in between. Germline V gene lookup returns CDR1 MNHEY and CDR2 SMNVEV (reference sequence). Here the CDR3 DNA reads TGTGCCAGCAGTTTTCTGTCAGTATCTTCCTATAATTCACCCCTCCACTTT. It codes for CASSFLSVSSYNSPLHF.

The rearrangement links TRBV20-1 to TRBJ1-2, with 10 bases aligning to TRBD1. CDR3 length equals 16 residues. V shed 2 bases and J 4 bases; nucleotides not matched to a gene: 10. Germline V gene sequence: CDR1 DFQATT, CDR2 SNEGSKA (reference sequence). The CDR3 DNA is TGCAGTGCTAGACTTGGACAGGGGGAAGTTGGCTATGGCTACACCTTC. Translated, it gives CSARLGQGEVGYGYTF.

In its sample, this clonotype was seen many times. This sequence joins TRBV10-3 and TRBJ2-5, with no clear D. The V end was cut by 6 bases, the J end by 2 bases, with 4 bases between. This CDR3 has 11 amino acids. Germline loops: CDR1 ENHRY, CDR2 SYGVKD. The CDR3 spells CAIRDQETQYF. For the CDR3, the DNA is TGTGCCATCAGGGATCAAGAGACCCAGTACTTC.

The sample holds many counts of this clonotype. J is TRBJ1-4 and V is TRBV19; maybe TRBD1 (5 bases). V lost 4 bases to trimming and J lost 1 base, with 10 bases between them. The CDR3 covers 15 residues. In germline, CDR1 is LNHDA, CDR2 SQIVND (reference sequence). The CDR3: CASSTWGVTNEKLFF. In nucleotides, the CDR3 is TGTGCCAGTAGTACGTGGGGCGTAACTAATGAAAAACTGTTTTTT.

This sequence joins TRBV6-6 and TRBJ1-2; tentative D call: TRBD1 (6 bases). CDR1 and CDR2 from the germline V gene are MNHNY and SVGAGI (reference sequence). V lost 5 bases to trimming and J lost 8 bases, with 9 bases between them. The CDR3 totals 11 residues. The CDR3: CASSTGSGYTF. The CDR3 nucleotides read TGTGCCAGCAGTACAGGGTCCGGCTACACCTTC.

This clonotype appeared many times. The genes are TRBV7-2 and TRBJ2-3; D possibly corresponds to TRBD2 (5 bases). Germline loops: CDR1 SGHTA, CDR2 FQGNSA. This CDR3 contains 16 residues. The V end lost 5 bases, the J end lost 2 bases, and 17 bases lay between the germline ends. In nucleotides, the CDR3 is TGTGCCAGCAGCCGGAGGCCGCGAGAGTCCACAGATACGCAGTATTTT. It yields the protein CASSRRPRESTDTQYF. The complete variable domain, with remaining parts taken from reference TRBV7-2 and TRBJ2-3, reads GAGVSQSPSNKVTEKGKDVELRCDPISGHTALYWYRQSLGQGLEFLIYFQGNSAPDKSGLPSDRFSAERTGGSVSTLTIQRTQQEDSAVYLCASSRRPRESTDTQYFGPGTRLTVL.

This clonotype has only a few counts. The chain couples TRBV4-1 to TRBJ2-1; TRBD2 agrees at 11 bases. The CDR3 consists of 16 residues. V dropped 5 bases and J dropped 4; count of bases not matched to a gene: 7. Germline CDR1 reads MGHRA; CDR2 reads YSYEKL. Written as DNA, the CDR3 is TGCGCCAGCAGCGGTACTAGCGGGAGTTTGTACAATGAGCAGTTCTTC. This translates into CASSGTSGSLYNEQFF.

This clonotype turned up a few times. The chain is built from TRBV10-3 and TRBJ2-7, with TRBD1 matching over 7 bases. Germline loops: CDR1 ENHRY, CDR2 SYGVKD. The CDR3 covers 14 residues. The ends lost 5 bases at V and 2 bases at J; junction bases unmatched: 6. CDR3 region: CAISMRGQTYEQYF. Written as DNA, the CDR3 is TGTGCCATCAGTATGAGGGGACAGACCTACGAGCAGTACTTC.

The table lists this clonotype with many counts. The chain carries TRBV10-3 and TRBJ2-7, with D possibly being TRBD1 or TRBD2 (5 bases each). Germline CDR1 and CDR2: ENHRY and SYGVKD. The ends were cut back, 4 bases at V and 9 bases at J, with 13 bases in the middle. The CDR3 runs 12 residues. DNA of the CDR3: TGTGCCATCAGTGGGGACCCCGCGGGGCAGTACTTC. This gives the protein CAISGDPAGQYF.

This clonotype has a handful of counts. The chain joins TRBV4-2 to TRBJ2-1, with D maybe TRBD1 (6 bases). There are 16 residues in the CDR3. CDR1 is LGHNA and CDR2 is YNFKEQ in the germline V gene. V was trimmed by 3 bases and J by 0 bases, leaving 12 bases between them. In DNA, the CDR3 is TGTGCCAGCAGCCACTTCAGGGGAGACTCCTACAATGAGCAGTTCTTC. It translates to CASSHFRGDSYNEQFF.

There are many counts of this clonotype. V and J are TRBV11-2 and TRBJ1-1; D might be TRBD1 (5 bases). The CDR3 sequence is 15 residues long. V was shortened by 1 base and J by 7 bases, with 16 bases between the two germline ends. Germline V gives CDR1 SGHAT, CDR2 FQNNGV. In nucleotides, the CDR3 is TGTGCCAGCAGCTTAGTTCCCCCAGGGAGGGTTGAAGCTTTCTTT. It translates to CASSLVPPGRVEAFF.

This clonotype has only a few counts. CDR3 amino acids: CSVAPRDRSYEQYF. The DNA for the CDR3 is TGCAGCGTCGCACCCCGGGACAGGTCCTACGAGCAGTACTTC. The rearrangement links TRBV29-1 to TRBJ2-7; the match to TRBD1 covers 8 bases. J lost 1 base, V lost 6 bases, and 8 bases had no gene match. CDR1 is SQVTM and CDR2 is ANQGSEA in the germline V gene. This CDR3 has 14 residues.

This chain joins TRBV5-1 and TRBJ2-2; maybe TRBD1 (5 bases). The CDR3 has 15 residues. Germline assignment: CDR1 SGHRS and CDR2 YFSETQ. The V end was cut by 0 bases, the J end by 4 bases, with 10 bases between. CDR3 coding DNA: TGCGCCAGCAGCTTGGTTACAGGCGGCACCGGGGAGCTGTTTTTT. It encodes CASSLVTGGTGELFF. The variable domain in full, with the rest retrieved from reference TRBV5-1 and TRBJ2-2, is KAGVTQTPRYLIKTRGQQVTLSCSPISGHRSVSWYQQTPGQGLQFLFEYFSETQRNKGNFPGRFSGRQFSNSRSEMNVSTLELGDSALYLCASSLVTGGTGELFFGEGSRLTVL.

This clonotype was seen a few times. Here the CDR3 DNA reads TGCGCCAGCAGCCAAGCCGGAAAGACTGAAGCTTTCTTT. This codes for CASSQAGKTEAFF. The chain joins TRBV4-1 to TRBJ1-1; D ambiguous. This CDR3 comprises 13 residues. Trimming shortened V by 1 base and J by 5 bases, and 8 bases separated the two germline ends. Germline V gene sequence: CDR1 MGHRA, CDR2 YSYEKL.

This clonotype was seen many times. This chain links TRBV10-3 with TRBJ2-6; unclear D gene. CDR1 and CDR2 (germline): ENHRY, SYGVKD. This CDR3 comprises 15 residues. Trimming shortened V by 6 bases and J by 0 bases, and 9 bases separated the two germline ends. CDR3 bases: TGTGCCATCAGGGCCTTGAACTCTGGGGCCAACGTCCTGACTTTC. The encoded protein is CAIRALNSGANVLTF.

This clonotype was counted between two and nine times. The gene calls are TRBV5-4 and TRBJ1-1; the D is unclear. The CDR3 spans 13 residues. Germline CDR1 is SGHNT and CDR2 is YYREEE (reference sequence). V lost 7 bases and J 6 bases, leaving 16 bases between the germline ends. CDR3 sequence: CASLGTGAPEAFF. The CDR3 nucleotides are TGTGCCAGCTTAGGTACGGGCGCCCCTGAAGCTTTCTTT.

At least ten counts were recorded for this clonotype. The chain carries TRBV4-1 and TRBJ1-6; D may be TRBD1 (5 bases). V was shortened by 1 base and J by 3 bases, with 10 bases between the two germline ends. CDR3 length: 16 residues. Germline CDR1 MGHRA, CDR2 YSYEKL. The CDR3 protein is CASSQGGADYNSPLHF. The CDR3 region has the DNA TGCGCCAGCAGCCAAGGAGGGGCAGACTATAATTCACCCCTCCACTTT.

This clonotype was seen repeatedly, ten times or more. The chain has TRBV7-8 and TRBJ2-3; 7 bases agree with TRBD1. J was trimmed by 2 bases and V by 5 bases; bases with no gene match: 7. Germline CDR1 and CDR2: SGHVS and FQNEAQ. The CDR3 sequence is 15 residues long. The CDR3 nucleotides read TGTGCCAGCAGCCCCCGGACAGGCCACACAGATACGCAGTATTTT. It codes for CASSPRTGHTDTQYF.

Ten or more counts support this clonotype. J is TRBJ2-1 and V is TRBV7-3, with TRBD1 matching 10 bases. Trimming took 1 base from V and 6 from J; bases not matched to a gene: 6. CDR3 size: 16 residues. Germline loops: CDR1 SGHTA, CDR2 FQGTGA. This CDR3 is CASSLIPGTGANEQFF. The CDR3 DNA reads TGTGCCAGCAGCTTAATACCCGGGACAGGGGCCAATGAGCAGTTCTTC.

This clonotype was seen ten or more times. V usage is TRBV12-3 or TRBV12-4 and J usage is TRBJ1-6; D is uncertain. This CDR3 contains 13 residues. Trimming removed 3 bases from V and 14 bases from J, with 14 bases in between. The CDR3 loop is CASSFIGSGTLHF. CDR3 sequence (DNA): TGTGCCAGCAGTTTTATTGGATCCGGCACCCTCCACTTT.

This chain uses TRBV9 with TRBJ2-6; no clear D. V lost 7 bases, J lost 4 bases, and 3 bases lay in between. The CDR3 extends over 11 amino acids. CDR1 and CDR2 (germline): SGDLS, YYNGEE. CDR3 nucleotides: TGTGCCAGCTGGGGGGCCAACGTCCTGACTTTC. Translation: CASWGANVLTF.

There are many counts of this clonotype. CDR3 in DNA: TGTGCCAGCAGCTTATGGAAGTCCTACGAGCAGTACTTC. It specifies CASSLWKSYEQYF. This chain connects TRBV11-2 to TRBJ2-7, with no clear D. V lost 2 bases to trimming and J lost 1 base, with 6 bases between them. This CDR3 has 13 residues. The germline CDR1 and CDR2 sequences are SGHAT and FQNNGV.